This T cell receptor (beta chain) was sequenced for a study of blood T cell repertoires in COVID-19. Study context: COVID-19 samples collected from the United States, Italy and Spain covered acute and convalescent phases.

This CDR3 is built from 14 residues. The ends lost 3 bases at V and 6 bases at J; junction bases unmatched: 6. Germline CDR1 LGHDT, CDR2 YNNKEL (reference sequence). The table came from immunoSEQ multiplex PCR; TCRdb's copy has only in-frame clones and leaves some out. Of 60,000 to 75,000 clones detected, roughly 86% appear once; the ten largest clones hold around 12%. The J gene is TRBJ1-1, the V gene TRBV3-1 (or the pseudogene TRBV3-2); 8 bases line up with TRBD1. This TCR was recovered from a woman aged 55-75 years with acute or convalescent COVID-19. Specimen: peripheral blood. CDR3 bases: TGTGCCAGCAGCCACAATGACAGGGGCCCTGAAGCTTTCTTT. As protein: CASSHNDRGPEAFF.